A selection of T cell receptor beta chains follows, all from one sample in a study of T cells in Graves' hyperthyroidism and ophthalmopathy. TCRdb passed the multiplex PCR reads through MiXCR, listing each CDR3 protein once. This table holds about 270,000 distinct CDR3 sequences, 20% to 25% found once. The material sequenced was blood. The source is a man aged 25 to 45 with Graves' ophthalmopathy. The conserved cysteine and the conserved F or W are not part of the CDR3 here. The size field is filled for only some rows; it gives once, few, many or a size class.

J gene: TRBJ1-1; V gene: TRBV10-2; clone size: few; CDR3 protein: ASRDQHRNTEAF
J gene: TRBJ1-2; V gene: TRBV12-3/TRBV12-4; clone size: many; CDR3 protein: ASSAGTGGRYGYT
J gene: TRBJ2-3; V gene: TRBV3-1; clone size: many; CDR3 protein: ASSRGGRDTQY
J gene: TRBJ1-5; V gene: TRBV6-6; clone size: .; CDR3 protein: ASSYSRSQDQPQH
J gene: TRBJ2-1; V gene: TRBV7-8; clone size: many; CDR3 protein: ASSARYGTPVYNEQF
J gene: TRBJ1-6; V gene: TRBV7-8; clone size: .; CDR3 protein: ASSLARGTSNSPLH
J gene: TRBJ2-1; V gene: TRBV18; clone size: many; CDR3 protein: ASSPDSLPYNEQF
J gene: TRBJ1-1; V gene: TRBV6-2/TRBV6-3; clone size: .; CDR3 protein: ASSATAQGVEAF
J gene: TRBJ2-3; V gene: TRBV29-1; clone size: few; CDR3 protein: SVEGGVRDTQY
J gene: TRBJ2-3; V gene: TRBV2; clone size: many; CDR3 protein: ASSGVTSTDTQY
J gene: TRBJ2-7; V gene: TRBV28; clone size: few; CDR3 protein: ASSLSRGSFLFAPYEQY
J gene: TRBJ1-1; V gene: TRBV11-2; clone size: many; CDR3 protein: ASSSDYTEAF
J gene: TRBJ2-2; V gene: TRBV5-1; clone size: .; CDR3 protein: ASSQNSGRAATGELF
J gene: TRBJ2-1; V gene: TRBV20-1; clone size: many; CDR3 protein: SARVPDSHYDRGNEQF
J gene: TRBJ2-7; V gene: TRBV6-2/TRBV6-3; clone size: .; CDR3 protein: ASSRPDRASYEQY
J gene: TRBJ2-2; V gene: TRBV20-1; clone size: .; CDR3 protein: SAETSKNTGELF
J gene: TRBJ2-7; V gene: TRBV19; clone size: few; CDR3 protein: ASSRQVLTSYEQY
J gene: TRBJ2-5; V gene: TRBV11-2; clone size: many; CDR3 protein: ASSLPTGTQS
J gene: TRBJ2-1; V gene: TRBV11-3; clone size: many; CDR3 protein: ASSLGGLRGYNEQF
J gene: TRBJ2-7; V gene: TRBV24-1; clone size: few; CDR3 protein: ATSDLGREQY
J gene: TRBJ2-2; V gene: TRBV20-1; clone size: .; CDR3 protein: SAERQGSGTGELF
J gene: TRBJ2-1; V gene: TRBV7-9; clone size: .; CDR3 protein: ASSWSAEQF
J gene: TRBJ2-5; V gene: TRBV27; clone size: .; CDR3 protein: ASRTPSGRPETQY
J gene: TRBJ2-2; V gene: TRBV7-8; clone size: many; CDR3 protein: ASNSRLAGINTGELF
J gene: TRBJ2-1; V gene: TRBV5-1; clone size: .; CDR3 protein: ASSLEGVNNEQF
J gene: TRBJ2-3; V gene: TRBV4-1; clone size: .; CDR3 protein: ASSQGGLRADTQY
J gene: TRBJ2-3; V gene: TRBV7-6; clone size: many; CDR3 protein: ASSLLAGVYTDTQY
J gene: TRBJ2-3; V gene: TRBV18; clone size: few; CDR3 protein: ASSTRRTSTDTQY
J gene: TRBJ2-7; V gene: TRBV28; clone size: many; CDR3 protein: ASSFQAGGRATYEQY
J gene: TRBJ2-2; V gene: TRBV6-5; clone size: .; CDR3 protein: ASSSAPLSVAGPQGELF
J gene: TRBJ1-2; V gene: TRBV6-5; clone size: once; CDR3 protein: ASSSTAYGYT
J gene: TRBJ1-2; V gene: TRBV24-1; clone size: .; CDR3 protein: ATSDSRALYGYT
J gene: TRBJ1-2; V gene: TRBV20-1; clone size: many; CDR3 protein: SARGLRSGSDYGYT
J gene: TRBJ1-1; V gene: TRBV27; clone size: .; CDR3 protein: ASSSQGAHTEAF
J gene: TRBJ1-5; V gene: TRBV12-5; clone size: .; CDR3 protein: ASGLALGSFDQPQH
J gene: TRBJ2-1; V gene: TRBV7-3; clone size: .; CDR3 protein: ASSLGREASYNEQF
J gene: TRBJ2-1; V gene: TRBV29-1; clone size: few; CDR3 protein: SVGRAPLSYNEQF
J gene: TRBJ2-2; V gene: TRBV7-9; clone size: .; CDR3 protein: ASSPPGLAYQGELF
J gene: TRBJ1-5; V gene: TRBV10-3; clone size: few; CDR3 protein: AINPTGLDQPQH
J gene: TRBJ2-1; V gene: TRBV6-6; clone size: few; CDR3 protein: ASSYSGYSDNEQF
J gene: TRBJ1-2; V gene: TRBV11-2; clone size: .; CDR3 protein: ASRRTGVENYGYT
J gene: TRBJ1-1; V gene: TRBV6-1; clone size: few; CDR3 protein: ASSDIRDRGVDPF
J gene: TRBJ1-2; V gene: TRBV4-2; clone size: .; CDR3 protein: ASSQDRTYGYT
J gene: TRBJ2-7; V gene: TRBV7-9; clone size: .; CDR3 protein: ASSGRDGPSAPTSYEQY
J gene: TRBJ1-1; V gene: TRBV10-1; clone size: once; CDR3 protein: ASSRTLNTETF
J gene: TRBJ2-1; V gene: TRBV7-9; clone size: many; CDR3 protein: ASRNGREQF
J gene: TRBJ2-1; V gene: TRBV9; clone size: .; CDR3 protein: ASSVELGQGYEQF
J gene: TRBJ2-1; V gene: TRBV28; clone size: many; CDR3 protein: ASSVLDRGPYNEQF
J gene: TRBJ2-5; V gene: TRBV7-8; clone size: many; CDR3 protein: ASSLEGELETQY
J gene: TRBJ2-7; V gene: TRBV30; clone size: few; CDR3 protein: AWTLRLHYEQY
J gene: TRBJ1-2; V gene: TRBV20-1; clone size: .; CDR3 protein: SARDLSRQAIYGYT